This section outlines one TCR beta chain sequence together with its context. Its specificity is not known. Clones were sequenced by immunoSEQ multiplex PCR, and TCRdb holds only the in-frame ones, with some missing. Of tens of thousands of clones listed, 77% are singletons. The data belong to a study of radiotherapy plus CTLA-4 blockade in lung cancer. Study at large: With 31% of patients having disease control, objective responses were seen in about 19%.

After removal of 3 bases from V and 1 base from J, the junction contained 4 bases not matched to a gene. The CDR3 totals 16 residues. Per germline, CDR1 SGHNT and CDR2 YYREEE (reference sequence). Study-level findings and limits: Subsequent to radiotherapy plus ipilimumab, tumor-derived TCR clones underwent expansion in blood.

The sequence derives from a human donor with non-small cell lung cancer who had a partial response to radiotherapy plus ipilimumab. The source material was peripheral blood, sampled from a patient treated with radiotherapy plus ipilimumab. This sequence joins TRBV5-4 and TRBJ2-3, with 11 bases that match TRBD2. The CDR3 here is CASSSIAGGGTDTQYF. The DNA for the CDR3 is TGTGCCAGCAGCTCCATAGCGGGGGGGGGCACAGATACGCAGTATTTT.